The rows below give T cell receptor beta chains drawn from one sample of a study of T cell repertoires in cytomegalovirus infection. TCRdb independently ran MiXCR on the reads; one entry per CDR3 protein. The sample has about 320,000 distinct CDR3 sequences, 9% to 9.5% seen once; the top ten hold 3.5% to 4.5%. Sequenced: PBMCs. The receptors originated from a human donor in good health (CMV status not recorded). Some clones in this sample may be carry-over from other donors' samples. Each CDR3 is given with its conserved first and last residue. D genes are given only for firm matches. Size tells how often a clone was seen (once, few, many) or the class of an expanded clone, and some rows leave it out.

CDR3aa	CDR3nt	v_gene	d_gene	abundance	j_gene
CASSYSGPLTYEQYF	TGTGCCAGCAGTTACTCGGGGCCATTAACCTACGAGCAGTACTTC	TRBV6-2/TRBV6-3	-	-	TRBJ2-7
CASSPRGWQENQPQHF	TGTGCCAGCAGTCCCAGAGGGTGGCAGGAAAATCAGCCCCAGCATTTT	TRBV25-1	-	-	TRBJ1-5
CASSPKGLAATYEQYF	TGTGCCAGCAGCCCGAAAGGTCTAGCGGCCACCTACGAGCAGTACTTC	TRBV7-3	TRBD2	few	TRBJ2-7
CASSQGGIKRPQHF	TGTGCCAGCAGTCAAGGGGGCATAAAACGGCCCCAGCATTTT	TRBV27	TRBD1	-	TRBJ1-5
CSALGTSGGTDTQYF	TGCAGTGCCCTGGGGACTAGCGGGGGGACAGATACGCAGTATTTT	TRBV20-1	TRBD2	few	TRBJ2-3
CASSYSWGRGDTQYF	TGTGCCAGCAGTTACTCTTGGGGGCGGGGAGATACGCAGTATTTT	TRBV6-5	-	-	TRBJ2-3
CASSLVGGSNQPQHF	TGTGCCAGCAGCTTGGTCGGAGGGAGCAATCAGCCCCAGCATTTT	TRBV5-3	-	few	TRBJ1-5
CASRSPPLNTEAFF	TGTGCCAGCAGATCACCACCCCTGAACACTGAAGCTTTCTTT	TRBV7-2	-	-	TRBJ1-1
CSARGGWTGVQEKLFF	TGCAGTGCTAGGGGAGGATGGACAGGGGTTCAAGAAAAACTGTTTTTT	TRBV20-1	TRBD1	few	TRBJ1-4
CASSPHASGGSQETQYF	TGTGCCAGCAGCCCCCATGCTAGCGGGGGCAGCCAAGAGACCCAGTACTTC	TRBV6-1	TRBD2	-	TRBJ2-5
CASSSWTSNEQYF	TGTGCCAGCAGTTCTTGGACTAGTAACGAGCAGTACTTC	TRBV28	TRBD2	-	TRBJ2-7
CASSFVTGGLLNEQFF	TGTGCCAGCAGCTTCGTGACAGGGGGTTTATTGAATGAGCAGTTCTTC	TRBV7-9	TRBD1	many	TRBJ2-1
CATGVGDQPQHF	TGCGCCACGGGAGTGGGGGATCAGCCCCAGCATTTT	TRBV10-1	-	-	TRBJ1-5
CSAERGHIGQGYTF	TGCAGTGCAGAGAGGGGACACATAGGGCAAGGCTACACCTTC	TRBV20-1	-	-	TRBJ1-2
CASSLGATGIGNEQFF	TGTGCCAGCAGCTTAGGGGCGACAGGTATTGGCAATGAGCAGTTCTTC	TRBV7-6	-	many	TRBJ2-1
CASSLSGTGGFQPQHF	TGTGCCAGCAGCCTGAGTGGGACAGGGGGTTTTCAGCCCCAGCATTTT	TRBV7-8	TRBD1	many	TRBJ1-5
CASSLTRTSYEQYF	TGTGCCAGCAGTTTGACAAGAACCTCCTACGAGCAGTACTTC	TRBV27	-	-	TRBJ2-7
CASSLSQSYEQYF	TGTGCCAGCAGCTTAAGTCAGAGCTACGAGCAGTACTTC	TRBV7-9	-	once	TRBJ2-7
CASRPGGGQNTEAFF	TGTGCCAGCAGGCCCGGGGGGGGGCAGAACACTGAAGCTTTCTTT	TRBV9	-	few	TRBJ1-1
CASRSTTGEETQYF	TGTGCCAGCAGGTCCACCACAGGGGAAGAGACCCAGTACTTC	TRBV25-1	TRBD1	few	TRBJ2-5
CASSLRGGWEFYEQYF	TGTGCCAGCAGCTTGAGAGGGGGATGGGAATTCTACGAGCAGTACTTC	TRBV7-8	-	many	TRBJ2-7
CASSLAGGAGSYNEQFF	TGTGCCAGCAGCTTAGCGGGCGGGGCCGGGTCCTACAATGAGCAGTTCTTC	TRBV7-6	-	many	TRBJ2-1
CASSSSTAPETQYF	TGTGCCAGCAGTAGTTCGACTGCCCCGGAGACCCAGTACTTC	TRBV25-1	-	-	TRBJ2-5
CASSAGTGVETQYF	TGTGCCAGCAGTGCCGGGACAGGGGTAGAGACCCAGTACTTC	TRBV2	TRBD1	many	TRBJ2-5
CATSSTLRQNNSPLHF	TGTGCCACCAGCAGTACTTTACGACAGAATAATTCACCCCTCCACTTT	TRBV15	-	-	TRBJ1-6
CASSYDHTDTQYF	TGTGCCAGCAGTTACGACCACACAGATACGCAGTATTTT	TRBV6-5	-	few	TRBJ2-3
CASSLAKRSPQHF	TGTGCCAGCAGCTTAGCGAAGAGATCTCCCCAGCATTTT	TRBV7-2	-	many	TRBJ1-5
CASSFYDVQGGYEQYF	TGTGCCAGCAGTTTTTATGATGTGCAGGGGGGCTACGAGCAGTACTTC	TRBV12-3/TRBV12-4	-	-	TRBJ2-7
CASSFRTNEKLFF	TGTGCCAGCAGTTTCCGGACTAATGAAAAACTGTTTTTT	TRBV12-3/TRBV12-4	-	few	TRBJ1-4
CASSEKTVYYGYTF	TGTGCCAGTAGTGAAAAGACAGTATACTATGGCTACACCTTC	TRBV19	-	-	TRBJ1-2
CASSQVEGNTEAFF	TGTGCCAGCAGCCAAGTGGAGGGGAACACTGAAGCTTTCTTT	TRBV3-1	-	-	TRBJ1-1
CASSLRQGLKNTIYF	TGTGCCAGCAGCCTTAGACAGGGACTTAAAAACACCATATATTTT	TRBV12-3/TRBV12-4	TRBD1	few	TRBJ1-3
CASTIGGGLTDTQYF	TGTGCCAGCACCATCGGCGGGGGCCTGACAGATACGCAGTATTTT	TRBV28	-	many	TRBJ2-3
CASSSNRDINEKLFF	TGTGCCAGCAGCTCCAACCGGGACATTAATGAAAAACTGTTTTTT	TRBV7-6	-	few	TRBJ1-4
CSVYKTGEIGETQYF	TGCAGCGTCTACAAGACAGGGGAGATCGGAGAGACCCAGTACTTC	TRBV29-1	TRBD1	many	TRBJ2-5
CADAPDGHSYEQYF	TGTGCGGACGCCCCCGACGGACACTCCTACGAGCAGTACTTC	TRBV24-1	-	many	TRBJ2-7
CASSEPRRETQYF	TGCGCCAGCAGCGAGCCTAGGAGGGAGACCCAGTACTTC	TRBV5-1	-	-	TRBJ2-5
CASSLTRNRVTEAFF	TGTGCCAGCAGCTTGACCAGGAATCGGGTCACTGAAGCTTTCTTT	TRBV7-3	-	-	TRBJ1-1
CASSQSGLGEAFF	TGTGCCAGCAGCCAATCGGGGCTTGGTGAAGCTTTCTTT	TRBV3-1	-	few	TRBJ1-1